The 25 T cell receptor beta chains below were found in one sample sequenced in a study of blood T cell repertoires in COVID-19. Clones were read by immunoSEQ multiplex PCR, and TCRdb kept only the in-frame ones, dropping some. Found here are more than 400,000 clones, 75% to 90% of them singletons; the top ten hold roughly 3.2%. Sequenced sample: peripheral blood. All receptors come from a human donor in a cohort sampled during active COVID-19.

A single count supports this clone. V gene TRBV4-1 combines with J gene TRBJ1-4; perhaps TRBD1 as D (5 bases). Per the germline V gene, CDR1 is MGHRA and CDR2 is YSYEKL. There are 17 residues in the CDR3. V dropped 0 bases and J dropped 6 bases, with 17 bases sitting between them. In DNA form, the CDR3 reads TGCGCCAGCAGCCAAGACTGGGGGGGGGAGAGCGATGAAAAACTGTTTTTT. Translation: CASSQDWGGESDEKLFF.

V is TRBV24-1 and J is TRBJ2-1; a possible D gene is TRBD2 (5 bases). This CDR3 region has 14 residues. Germline CDR1 reads KGHDR; CDR2 reads SFDVKD. V lost 7 bases to trimming and J lost 3 bases, with 12 bases between them. As DNA, the CDR3 is TGTGCCACCAGAGAGGGCAACCGCTACAATGAGCAGTTCTTC. Its translation is CATREGNRYNEQFF.

This chain uses TRBV24-1 with TRBJ1-5; D is unclear. The CDR3 consists of 16 residues. The V gene lost 2 bases and the J gene lost 2 bases, with 12 bases spanning the gap. Germline CDR1 reads KGHDR; CDR2 reads SFDVKD. The DNA of the CDR3 is TGTGCCACCAGTGATTCCCCGGCAGGCGGCAATCAGCCCCAGCATTTT. It codes for CATSDSPAGGNQPQHF.

This chain joins TRBV2 and TRBJ1-5; D is uncertain. The CDR3 totals 14 residues. The V and J ends lost 3 bases and 3 bases respectively, with 9 bases between them. Germline V gene sequence: CDR1 SNHLY, CDR2 FYNNEI. This chain's CDR3 is CASSDRGFNQPQHF. The CDR3 bases are TGTGCCAGCAGTGATCGGGGTTTCAATCAGCCCCAGCATTTT.

The chain joins TRBV19 to TRBJ2-2; D is possibly TRBD2 (6 bases). Deletions cut 11 bases from V and 2 bases from J, with 15 bases between. CDR3 length: 14 residues. Germline V gives CDR1 LNHDA, CDR2 SQIVND (reference sequence). DNA for the CDR3: TGTGCCGGATCGAAGGACTACAACACCGGGGAGCTGTTTTTT. Its translation: CAGSKDYNTGELFF. The full variable domain, its missing parts supplied by reference TRBV19 and TRBJ2-2, is DGGITQSPKYLFRKEGQNVTLSCEQNLNHDAMYWYRQDPGQGLRLIYYSQIVNDFQKGDIAEGYSVSREKKESFPLTVTSAQKNPTAFYLCAGSKDYNTGELFFGEGSRLTVL.

V is TRBV11-3 and J is TRBJ2-1; possible D gene TRBD2, 6 bases. The CDR3 spans 14 residues. CDR1 and CDR2 from the germline V gene are SGHNT and YENEEA. V gave up 1 base and J gave up 9 bases, with 13 bases separating them. The CDR3, as DNA: TGTGCCAGCAGCTTAGGGGGCGGGACCTTTGAGCAGTTCTTC. It encodes CASSLGGGTFEQFF.

This clone was picked up one time. Its ends do not fully match the called genes, so a read error is possible. V usage is TRBV13 and J usage is TRBJ1-4, with a tentative D call TRBD1 (6 bases). The length of the CDR3 is 14 residues. CDR1 is PRHDT and CDR2 is FYEKMQ in the germline V gene (reference sequence). The CDR3, as DNA: TGTGCCAGCAGCCTAGGAGGGGGACGGGAAAAACTGTTTTTT. It is translated as CASSLGGGREKLFF.

Here the CDR3 reads CASSSTRIGNQPQHF. DNA of the CDR3: TGTGCCAGCAGCAGTACTAGGATCGGCAATCAGCCCCAGCATTTT. The chain joins TRBV6-5 to TRBJ1-5; no clear D. The CDR3 sequence is 15 residues long. Trimming pared 6 bases from V and 2 bases from J, leaving 14 bases between. Germline V lookup: CDR1 MNHEY, CDR2 SVGAGI.

The rearrangement uses TRBV9 and TRBJ1-1; D is perhaps TRBD1 (6 bases). CDR1 is SGDLS, CDR2 YYNGEE, per germline. The CDR3 runs 17 residues. V was pared by 0 bases and J by 0 bases, with 15 bases between. This CDR3 reads CASSVEGRDTMNTEAFF. The CDR3 region has the DNA TGTGCCAGCAGCGTAGAGGGACGGGACACCATGAACACTGAAGCTTTCTTT. The full variable domain, completed using reference TRBV9 and TRBJ1-1, is DSGVTQTPKHLITATGQRVTLRCSPRSGDLSVYWYQQSLDQGLQFLIQYYNGEERAKGNILERFSAQQFPDLHSELNLSSLELGDSALYFCASSVEGRDTMNTEAFFGQGTRLTVV.

V usage is TRBV15 and J usage is TRBJ2-5; 9 positions match TRBD2. Per the germline V gene, CDR1 is LNHNV and CDR2 is YYDKDF (reference sequence). With 6 bases clipped from V and 3 bases from J, the junction kept 14 bases outside the gene matches. There are 17 residues in the CDR3. The CDR3 DNA follows: TGTGCCACCAGTCGCGGGGGGAGCGGGGGGAGGAAAGAGACCCAGTACTTC. It yields the protein CATSRGGSGGRKETQYF.

V gene TRBV11-2 combines with J gene TRBJ2-1; 7 nucleotides match TRBD1. This CDR3 has 17 amino acids. The germline CDR1 and CDR2 sequences are SGHAT and FQNNGV. Trimming took 1 base from V and 8 from J; bases not matched to a gene: 14. CDR3 sequence (DNA): TGTGCCAGCAGCTTAGCCTATACCGGACAGGTTAGGGATGAGCAGTTCTTC. Encoded protein: CASSLAYTGQVRDEQFF.

This chain uses TRBV15 with TRBJ2-3; 9 bases are a match to TRBD2. The CDR3 totals 16 residues. After removal of 3 bases from V and 0 bases from J, the junction contained 4 bases not matched to a gene. CDR1 is LNHNV and CDR2 is YYDKDF in the germline V gene (reference sequence). The CDR3 loop reads CATSSRLAASTDTQYF. CDR3 nucleotide sequence: TGTGCCACCAGCAGCAGACTAGCGGCCAGCACAGATACGCAGTATTTT.

The chain employs TRBV29-1 and TRBJ1-4; the D is unclear. Trimming left V 0 bases short and J 5 bases short, with 7 bases between. CDR3 size: 13 residues. Per the germline V gene, CDR1 is SQVTM and CDR2 is ANQGSEA. This CDR3 is CSVEEPRNEKLFF. Here the CDR3 DNA reads TGCAGCGTTGAAGAGCCCAGAAATGAAAAACTGTTTTTT.

This clone was recorded only once. This rearrangement joins TRBV19 to TRBJ2-1; no firm D call. V lost 6 bases, J lost 3 bases, and 6 bases lay in between. Germline values: CDR1 LNHDA, CDR2 SQIVND (reference sequence). The CDR3 is made up of 12 amino acids. In nucleotides, the CDR3 is TGTGCCAGTAGCCTGTTCTACAATGAGCAGTTCTTC. Protein: CASSLFYNEQFF.

The rearrangement links TRBV6-5 to TRBJ2-1; 10 bases fit TRBD2. The trim removed 6 bases at V and 3 bases at J, leaving 5 bases unmatched. Germline V CDR1 and CDR2: MNHEY, SVGAGI. The CDR3 extends over 15 amino acids. Here the CDR3 reads CASSVGLANYNEQFF. Here the CDR3 DNA reads TGTGCCAGCAGCGTGGGACTAGCGAACTACAATGAGCAGTTCTTC.

V is TRBV30 and J is TRBJ2-1; 7 positions agree with TRBD1. J was trimmed by 8 bases and V by 1 base; bases with no gene match: 5. CDR3 length: 13 amino acids. The germline V gene encodes CDR1 GTSNPN and CDR2 SVGIG (reference sequence). CDR3 sequence reads: CAWSADRVHEQFF. CDR3 DNA sequence: TGTGCCTGGAGTGCCGACAGGGTCCATGAGCAGTTCTTC. Looking up the rest from reference TRBV30 and TRBJ2-1 gives the full variable domain: SQTIHQWPATLVQPVGSPLSLECTVEGTSNPNLYWYRQAAGRGLQLLFYSVGIGQISSEVPQNLSASRPQDRQFILSSKKLLLSDSGFYLCAWSADRVHEQFFGPGTRLTVL.

The chain couples TRBV6-6 to TRBJ1-2; no definite D call. Germline loops: CDR1 MNHNY, CDR2 SVGAGI (reference sequence). This CDR3 has 15 amino acids. Deletions cut 6 bases from V and 4 bases from J, with 18 bases between. The CDR3 DNA reads TGTGCCAGCAGACCCTCGGAGCAGCAACTCTATGGCTACACCTTC. Its translation: CASRPSEQQLYGYTF.

This clone was picked up one time. V gene TRBV14 combines with J gene TRBJ1-4; D is unclear. The V gene lost 4 bases and the J gene lost 2 bases, with 8 bases spanning the gap. The V gene's germline CDR1 is SGHDN and CDR2 FVKESK. This CDR3 comprises 14 residues. CDR3 nucleotide sequence: TGTGCCAGCAGCCGCGGAGTTACTAATGAAAAACTGTTTTTT. Amino acid sequence: CASSRGVTNEKLFF.

This chain links TRBV6-5 with TRBJ1-2, with 7 bases matching TRBD1. Germline CDR1 and CDR2: MNHEY and SVGAGI. The CDR3 has 14 residues. V shed 6 bases and J 2 bases; nucleotides not matched to a gene: 6. The CDR3 DNA follows: TGTGCCAGCAGAAGGGGGACAGTCAACTATGGCTACACCTTC. It is translated as CASRRGTVNYGYTF.

CDR3 in amino acids: CASSVGTGDYTGELFF. CDR3 in DNA: TGCGCCAGCAGCGTTGGGACAGGAGATTACACCGGGGAGCTGTTTTTT. The V call is TRBV5-1, the J call TRBJ2-2, with TRBD1 matching 8 bases. The J segment lost 3 bases and the V segment lost 4 bases, leaving 8 bases of the junction unmatched. CDR1 and CDR2 (germline): SGHRS, YFSETQ. The CDR3 totals 16 residues. Together with reference TRBV5-1 and TRBJ2-2, the CDR3 gives the full variable domain: KAGVTQTPRYLIKTRGQQVTLSCSPISGHRSVSWYQQTPGQGLQFLFEYFSETQRNKGNFPGRFSGRQFSNSRSEMNVSTLELGDSALYLCASSVGTGDYTGELFFGEGSRLTVL.

This clone was recorded only once. This chain links TRBV4-1 with TRBJ1-4; possibly TRBD1 for D (5 bases). This CDR3 contains 17 residues. CDR1 is MGHRA and CDR2 is YSYEKL in the germline V gene. The ends were cut back, 1 base at V and 4 bases at J, with 16 bases in the middle. CDR3 sequence (DNA): TGCGCCAGCAGCCAAGTTCCCCGCGGGGCTAGTAATGAAAAACTGTTTTTT. Translation gives CASSQVPRGASNEKLFF.

The V gene is TRBV15, the J gene TRBJ2-7; 7 positions agree with TRBD1. From germline, CDR1 is LNHNV and CDR2 YYDKDF (reference sequence). Trimming took 0 bases from V and 3 from J; bases not matched to a gene: 5. This CDR3 has 15 amino acids. The CDR3 DNA reads TGTGCCACCAGCAGAGAAGGGACAGCTCTCTACGAGCAGTACTTC. This codes for CATSREGTALYEQYF.

This clone has more than one count but fewer than ten. The rearrangement links TRBV19 to TRBJ2-5, with 8 bases aligning to TRBD2. CDR1 is LNHDA, CDR2 SQIVND, per germline (reference sequence). The CDR3 runs to 13 residues. J gave up 3 bases and V 6 bases, and 3 bases lay outside the gene matches. The CDR3 DNA sequence: TGTGCCAGTAGAAAAGCGGGAGAAGAGACCCAGTACTTC. Translated, it gives CASRKAGEETQYF.

This chain links TRBV5-5 with TRBJ1-1; a weak D match, TRBD1 (6 bases). Germline loops: CDR1 SGHKS, CDR2 YYEKEE (reference sequence). The V gene lost 4 bases and the J gene lost 0 bases, with 22 bases spanning the gap. This CDR3 region has 18 residues. The chain's CDR3 is CASSREGGAFLMNTEAFF. CDR3 nucleotide sequence: TGTGCCAGCAGCCGCGAAGGGGGGGCTTTTCTTATGAACACTGAAGCTTTCTTT.

V is TRBV2 and J is TRBJ1-1; perhaps TRBD1 as D (5 bases). There are 12 residues in the CDR3. The germline gives CDR1 SNHLY, CDR2 FYNNEI. The germline V and J ends were trimmed by 3 bases and 9 bases, with 11 bases remaining between them. CDR3 DNA: TGTGCCAGCAGTGATGCGGGGGATCAAGCTTTCTTT. Residues: CASSDAGDQAFF.